This T cell receptor (beta chain) was documented in a study of regulatory T cells in long-lasting Graves disease. Study in general: Persistence in Graves' disease required over 5 years of antithyroid drugs plus positive TSH receptor antibodies.

The CDR3 has 18 residues. CDR1 is MNHEY, CDR2 SMNVEV, per germline (reference sequence). V gave up 6 bases and J gave up 2 bases, with 20 bases separating them. In the case of this clonotype: Its antigen is undetermined.

Points from the study as a whole: Persistent cases favored TRBV28, TRBJ1-2 and TRBJ2-5. TCR diversity in persistent Graves' patients was below that of newly diagnosed ones. Researchers reported studying only peripheral blood, not thyroid tissue.

The sample's time point: persistent/refractory GD, antithyroid drugs over 5 years with positive TRAb. Extracted RNA from PBMCs served as the source of the TCR library. Arm-PCR of CDR3 regions with iRepertoire HTBI primers generated TCR beta libraries. One entry per CDR3 protein, called by TCRdb with MiXCR from the multiplex PCR reads. The table has more than 300,000 distinct CDR3 sequences, roughly 20% seen once. The sequence was collected from a middle-aged woman with Graves disease. The sequencing here drew on peripheral blood mononuclear cells (PBMCs), taken when the disease was refractory, from a patient treated with antithyroid drugs. J is TRBJ2-6 and V is TRBV27; D possibly corresponds to TRBD1 (6 bases). The CDR3 here is CASRKTSLRQAGANVLTF. The CDR3, as DNA: TGTGCCAGCAGAAAGACCAGTCTCCGACAGGCTGGGGCCAACGTCCTGACTTTC.